The clone carrying this T cell receptor beta chain has more than one count but fewer than ten. V lost 3 bases, J lost 2 bases, and 12 bases lay in between. In germline, CDR1 is SGHRS, CDR2 YFSETQ. There are 14 residues in the CDR3. The sample comes from a study of blood T cell repertoires in COVID-19. Background on the study: Spain, Italy and the United States supplied samples that represented acute and convalescent COVID-19. The analysed material was cDNA or gDNA that came from T cells, B-cell-depleted T cells, or PBMCs.

Using immunoSEQ multiplex PCR, the repertoire was profiled, and TCRdb retains in-frame clones only, with some absent. The sample yields roughly 400,000 clones, 75% to 90% seen once. This sequence joins TRBV5-1 and TRBJ2-7; tentative D call: TRBD2 (6 bases). Input material: PBMCs or T cells enriched from blood (not recorded which). The receptor's source is a man aged 25 to 45 who had recovered from COVID-19. CDR3 in amino acids: CASSSSDPTYEQYF. The CDR3 nucleotides read TGCGCCAGCAGCTCTAGCGACCCAACCTACGAGCAGTACTTC.